This T cell receptor beta chain appears in the sequencing data of a study of blood T cell repertoires in COVID-19. For the study at large: Sample material is recorded as cDNA or gDNA derived from T cells, B-cell-depleted T cells, or PBMCs.

Profiling relied on immunoSEQ multiplex PCR, and the TCRdb table lists in-frame clones only, not all of them. Among about 90,000 clones listed, 75% to 85% were seen once. The CDR3 has 16 amino acids. The ends were cut back, 0 bases at V and 0 bases at J, with 10 bases in the middle. From germline, CDR1 is SGHRS and CDR2 YFSETQ. Sequencing was performed on peripheral blood. V gene TRBV5-1 combines with J gene TRBJ1-3; D not certain. This sequence originates from a woman in her sixties or seventies with acute or convalescent COVID-19. The CDR3 loop reads CASSLDPQDSGNTIYF. DNA for the CDR3: TGCGCCAGCAGCTTGGACCCGCAGGACTCTGGAAACACCATATATTTT. Full variable domain (rest looked up from reference TRBV5-1 and TRBJ1-3): KAGVTQTPRYLIKTRGQQVTLSCSPISGHRSVSWYQQTPGQGLQFLFEYFSETQRNKGNFPGRFSGRQFSNSRSEMNVSTLELGDSALYLCASSLDPQDSGNTIYFGEGSWLTVV.